The present T cell receptor beta chain was sequenced within a study of T cell changes during pregnancy in multiple sclerosis. Libraries were prepared by immunoSEQ multiplex PCR; TCRdb keeps only in-frame clonotypes and omits some of them. The table records fewer than 70,000 clones, around 92% of them present only once. V shed 4 bases and J shed 5 bases, with 10 bases lying between them. CDR1 ENHRY and CDR2 SYGVKD come from the germline V gene. The CDR3 sequence is 13 residues long. The sequence was obtained from a female donor in good health, enrolled as a control in a pregnancy study. The chain employs TRBV10-3 and TRBJ2-3, with D uncertain. The sequenced sample was CD8+ T cells from peripheral blood mononuclear cells, obtained in the third trimester of pregnancy. CDR3 in amino acids: CAISVSGRDTQYF. Written as DNA, the CDR3 is TGTGCCATCAGTGTCTCAGGTAGAGATACGCAGTATTTT.